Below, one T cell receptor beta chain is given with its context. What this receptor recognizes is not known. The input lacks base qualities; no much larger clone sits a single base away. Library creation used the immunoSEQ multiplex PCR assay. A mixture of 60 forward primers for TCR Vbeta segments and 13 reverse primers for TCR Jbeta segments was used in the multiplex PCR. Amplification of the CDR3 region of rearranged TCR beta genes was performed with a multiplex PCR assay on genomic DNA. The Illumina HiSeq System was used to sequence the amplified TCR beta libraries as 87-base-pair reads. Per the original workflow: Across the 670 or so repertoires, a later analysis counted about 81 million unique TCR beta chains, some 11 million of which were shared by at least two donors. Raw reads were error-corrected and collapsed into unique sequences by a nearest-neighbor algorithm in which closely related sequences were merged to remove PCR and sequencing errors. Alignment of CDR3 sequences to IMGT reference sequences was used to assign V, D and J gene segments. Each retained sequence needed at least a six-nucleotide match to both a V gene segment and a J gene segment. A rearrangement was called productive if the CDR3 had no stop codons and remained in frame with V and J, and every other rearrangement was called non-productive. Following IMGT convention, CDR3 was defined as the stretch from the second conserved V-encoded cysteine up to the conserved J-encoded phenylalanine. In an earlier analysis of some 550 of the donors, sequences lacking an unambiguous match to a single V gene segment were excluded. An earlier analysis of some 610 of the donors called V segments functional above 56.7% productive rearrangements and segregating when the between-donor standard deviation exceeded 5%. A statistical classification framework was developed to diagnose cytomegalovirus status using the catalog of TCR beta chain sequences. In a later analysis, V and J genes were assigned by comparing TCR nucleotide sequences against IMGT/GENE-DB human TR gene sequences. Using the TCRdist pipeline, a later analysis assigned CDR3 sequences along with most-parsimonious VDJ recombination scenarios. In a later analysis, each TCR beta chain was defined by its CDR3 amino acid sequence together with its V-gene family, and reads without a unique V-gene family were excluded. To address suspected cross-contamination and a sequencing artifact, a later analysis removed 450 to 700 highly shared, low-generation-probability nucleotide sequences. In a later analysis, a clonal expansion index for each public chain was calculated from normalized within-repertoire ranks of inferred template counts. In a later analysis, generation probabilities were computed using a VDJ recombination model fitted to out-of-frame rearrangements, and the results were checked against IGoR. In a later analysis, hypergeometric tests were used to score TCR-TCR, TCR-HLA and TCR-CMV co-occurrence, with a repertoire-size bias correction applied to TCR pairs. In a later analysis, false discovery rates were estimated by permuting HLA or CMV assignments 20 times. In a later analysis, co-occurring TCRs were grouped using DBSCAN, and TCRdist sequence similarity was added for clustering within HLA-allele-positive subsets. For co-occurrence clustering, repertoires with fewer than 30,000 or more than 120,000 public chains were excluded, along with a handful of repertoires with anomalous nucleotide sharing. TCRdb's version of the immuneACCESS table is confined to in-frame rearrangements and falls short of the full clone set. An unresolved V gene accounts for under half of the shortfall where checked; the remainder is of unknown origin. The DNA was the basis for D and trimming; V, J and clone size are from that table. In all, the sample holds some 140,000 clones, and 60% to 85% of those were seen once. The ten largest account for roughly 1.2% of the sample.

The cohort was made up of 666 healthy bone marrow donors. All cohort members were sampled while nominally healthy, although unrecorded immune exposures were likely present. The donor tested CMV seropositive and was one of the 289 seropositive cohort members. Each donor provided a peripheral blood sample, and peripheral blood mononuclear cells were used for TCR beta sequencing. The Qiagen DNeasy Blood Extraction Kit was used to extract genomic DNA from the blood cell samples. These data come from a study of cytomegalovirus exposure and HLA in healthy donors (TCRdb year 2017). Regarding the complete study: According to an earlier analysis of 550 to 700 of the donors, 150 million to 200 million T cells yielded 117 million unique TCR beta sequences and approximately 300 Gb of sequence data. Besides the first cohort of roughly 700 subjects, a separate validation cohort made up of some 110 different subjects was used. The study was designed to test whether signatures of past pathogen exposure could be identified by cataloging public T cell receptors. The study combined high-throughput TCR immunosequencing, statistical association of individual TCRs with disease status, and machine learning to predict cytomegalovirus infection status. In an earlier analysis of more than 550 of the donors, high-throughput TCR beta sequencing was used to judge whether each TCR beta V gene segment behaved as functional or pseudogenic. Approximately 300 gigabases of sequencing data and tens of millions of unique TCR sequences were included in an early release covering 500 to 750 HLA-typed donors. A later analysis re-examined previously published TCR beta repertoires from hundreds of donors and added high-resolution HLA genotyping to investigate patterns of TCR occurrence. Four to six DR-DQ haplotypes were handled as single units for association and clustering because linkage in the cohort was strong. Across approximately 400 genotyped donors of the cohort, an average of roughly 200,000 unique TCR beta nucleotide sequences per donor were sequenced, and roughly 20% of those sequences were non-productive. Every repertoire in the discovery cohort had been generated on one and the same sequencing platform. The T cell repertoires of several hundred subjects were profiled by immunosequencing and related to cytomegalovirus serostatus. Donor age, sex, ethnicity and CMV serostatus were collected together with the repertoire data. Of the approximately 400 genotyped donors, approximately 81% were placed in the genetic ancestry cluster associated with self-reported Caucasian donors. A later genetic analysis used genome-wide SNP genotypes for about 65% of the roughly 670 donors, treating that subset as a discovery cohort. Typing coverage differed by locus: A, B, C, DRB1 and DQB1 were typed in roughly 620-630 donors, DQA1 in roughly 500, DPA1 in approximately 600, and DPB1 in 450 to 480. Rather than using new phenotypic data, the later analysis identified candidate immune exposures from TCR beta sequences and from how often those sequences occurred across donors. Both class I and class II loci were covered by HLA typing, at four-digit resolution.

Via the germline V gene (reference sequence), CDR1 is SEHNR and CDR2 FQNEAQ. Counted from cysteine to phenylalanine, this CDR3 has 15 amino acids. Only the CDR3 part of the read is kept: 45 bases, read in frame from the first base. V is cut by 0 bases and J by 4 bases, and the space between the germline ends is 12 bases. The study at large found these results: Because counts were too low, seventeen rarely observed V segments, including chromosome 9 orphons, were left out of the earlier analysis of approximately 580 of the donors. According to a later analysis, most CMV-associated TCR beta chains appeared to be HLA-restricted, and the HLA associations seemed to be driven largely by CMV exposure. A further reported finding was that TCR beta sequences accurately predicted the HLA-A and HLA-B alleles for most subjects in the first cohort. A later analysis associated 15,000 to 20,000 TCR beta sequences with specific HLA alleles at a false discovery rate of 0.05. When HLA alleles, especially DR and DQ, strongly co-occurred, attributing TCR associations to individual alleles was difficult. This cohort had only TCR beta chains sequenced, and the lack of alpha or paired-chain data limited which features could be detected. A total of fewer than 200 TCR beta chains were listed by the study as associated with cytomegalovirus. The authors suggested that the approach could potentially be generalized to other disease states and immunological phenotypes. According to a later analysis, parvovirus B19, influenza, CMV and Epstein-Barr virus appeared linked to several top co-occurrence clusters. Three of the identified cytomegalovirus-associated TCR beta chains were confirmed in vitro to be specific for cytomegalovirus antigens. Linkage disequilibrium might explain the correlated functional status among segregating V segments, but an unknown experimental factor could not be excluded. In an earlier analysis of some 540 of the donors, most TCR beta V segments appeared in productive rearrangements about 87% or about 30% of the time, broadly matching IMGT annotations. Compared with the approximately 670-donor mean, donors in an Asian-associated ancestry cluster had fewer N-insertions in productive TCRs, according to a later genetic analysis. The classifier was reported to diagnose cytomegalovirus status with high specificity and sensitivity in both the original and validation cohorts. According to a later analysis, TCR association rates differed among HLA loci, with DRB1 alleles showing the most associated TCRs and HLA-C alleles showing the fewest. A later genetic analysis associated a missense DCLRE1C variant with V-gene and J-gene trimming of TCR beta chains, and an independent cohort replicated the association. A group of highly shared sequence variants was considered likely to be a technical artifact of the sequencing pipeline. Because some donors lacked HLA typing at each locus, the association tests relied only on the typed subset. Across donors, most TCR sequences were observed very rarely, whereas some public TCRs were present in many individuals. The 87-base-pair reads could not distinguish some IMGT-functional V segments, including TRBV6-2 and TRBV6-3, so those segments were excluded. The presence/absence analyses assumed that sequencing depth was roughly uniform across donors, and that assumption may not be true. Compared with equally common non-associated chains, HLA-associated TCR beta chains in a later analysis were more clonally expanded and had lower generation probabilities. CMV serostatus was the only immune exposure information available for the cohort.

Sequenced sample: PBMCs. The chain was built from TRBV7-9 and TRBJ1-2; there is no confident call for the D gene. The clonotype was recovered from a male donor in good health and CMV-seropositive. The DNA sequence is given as TGTGCCAGCAGCTTAGCGGAGGCAGGACTCTATGGCTACACCTTC. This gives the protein CASSLAEAGLYGYTF.